Below, 12 T cell receptor beta chains from the same sample are listed, as sequenced in a study of beta chain features in type 1 diabetes. Reverse transcribing all isolated RNA meant expressed TCRB transcripts were sequenced. Sequencing was performed with immunoSEQ multiplex PCR; in TCRdb, only in-frame clones are kept and a portion is missing. The table lists about 620,000 clones, about 16% of them singletons. The sequenced sample was naive CD4+ T cells from blood. The receptors were sampled from a man younger than 30 in good health.

This clone appeared a few times. The chain joins TRBV15 to TRBJ2-1; D is uncertain. Per germline, CDR1 LNHNV and CDR2 YYDKDF (reference sequence). This CDR3 contains 14 residues. Deletions cut 0 bases from V and 9 bases from J, with 12 bases between. CDR3 sequence (DNA): TGTGCCACCAGCAGAGATATGGGGTCGCCTGAGCAGTTCTTC. Translation gives CATSRDMGSPEQFF.

This clone has more than one count but fewer than ten. J is TRBJ2-7 and V is TRBV29-1; TRBD1 might be the D (5 bases). CDR1 and CDR2 from the germline V gene are SQVTM and ANQGSEA. This CDR3 comprises 14 residues. V shed 5 bases and J shed 0 bases, with 14 bases lying between them. The CDR3 loop reads CSVTTDVSSYEQYF. CDR3 nucleotides: TGCAGCGTTACGACAGACGTCAGCTCCTACGAGCAGTACTTC.

Details on this clone: The germline gene is not matched at one end of the junction; a read error may be the cause. The rearrangement links TRBV11-2 to TRBJ2-5; maybe TRBD1 (6 bases). The germline CDR1 and CDR2 sequences are SGHAT and FQNNGV. The length of the CDR3 is 15 residues. The DNA for the CDR3 is TGTGCCAGCAGCTTCGTTCGGACAGTTCAAGGGACCCAGTACTTC. Encoded protein: CASSFVRTVQGTQYF.

In this sample, this clone turned up a few times. The CDR3 bases are TGTGCCAGCAGTGAAATCGGGCCCTCTGGAAACACCATATATTTT. Its protein product is CASSEIGPSGNTIYF. The chain carries TRBV25-1 and TRBJ1-3; no firm D call. Per germline, CDR1 MGHDK and CDR2 SYGVNS. The CDR3 is 15 amino acids. Trimming left V 2 bases short and J 0 bases short, with 8 bases between.

The V gene is TRBV7-9, the J gene TRBJ2-3; D gene unclear. The V end was cut by 5 bases, the J end by 11 bases, with 20 bases between. The CDR3 consists of 14 residues. CDR1 and CDR2 (germline): SEHNR, FQNEAQ (reference sequence). The chain's CDR3 is CASSTYRELFKQYF. The CDR3 DNA sequence: TGTGCCAGCAGCACCTATCGAGAGCTGTTTAAGCAGTATTTT.

This clone has more than one count but fewer than ten. This sequence joins TRBV19 and TRBJ2-3; TRBD2 matches at 9 bases. After removal of 6 bases from V and 2 bases from J, the junction contained 3 bases not matched to a gene. This CDR3 has 14 residues. CDR1 and CDR2 (germline): LNHDA, SQIVND (reference sequence). This chain's CDR3 is CASRASGNTDTQYF. The CDR3 DNA is TGTGCCAGTAGGGCTAGCGGGAACACAGATACGCAGTATTTT.

V gene TRBV29-1 combines with J gene TRBJ2-1; D unclear. With 7 bases removed from V and 0 bases from J, the gap between germline ends came to 10 bases. Germline loops: CDR1 SQVTM, CDR2 ANQGSEA. This CDR3 spans 13 amino acids. This chain's CDR3 is CSARQSSYNEQFF. For the CDR3, the DNA is TGCAGCGCACGGCAGAGCTCCTACAATGAGCAGTTCTTC.

The chain is built from TRBV21-1 and TRBJ2-1; TRBD2 was called by the table and not checked on the DNA. TRBV21-1 is designated a pseudogene. This CDR3 is 13 amino acids long. The CDR3 loop is CASSNRYNNEQFF. The DNA for the CDR3 is TGTGCCAGCAGCAACCGCTATAACAATGAGCAGTTCTTC.

This clone was recorded a few times. The chain's CDR3 is CASSSNNRAGANVLTF. Here the CDR3 DNA reads TGTGCCAGCAGTTCCAATAACAGGGCTGGGGCCAACGTCCTGACTTTC. The chain recombines TRBV27 with TRBJ2-6; tentatively, D is TRBD1 (6 bases). From germline, CDR1 is MNHEY and CDR2 SMNVEV (reference sequence). The length of the CDR3 is 16 residues. The V end was cut by 4 bases, the J end by 2 bases, with 12 bases between.

This clone was observed a handful of times. This chain joins TRBV4-3 and TRBJ2-5; unclear D gene. V lost 2 bases to trimming and J lost 4 bases, with 8 bases between them. CDR1 and CDR2 from the germline V gene are LGHNA and YSLEER. The CDR3 length is 13 residues. The CDR3 DNA reads as TGCGCCAGCAGCCAAATCGCGCGAGAGACCCAGTACTTC. This gives the protein CASSQIARETQYF.

V usage is TRBV18 and J usage is TRBJ2-5; tentatively, D is TRBD1 (6 bases). V gave up 3 bases and J gave up 4 bases, with 18 bases separating them. The CDR3 is 16 amino acids. CDR1 is KGHSH, CDR2 LQKENI, per germline. This chain's CDR3 is CASSPLDTEGGETQYF. For the CDR3, the DNA is TGTGCCAGCTCACCCCTCGACACGGAAGGGGGAGAGACCCAGTACTTC. Using reference TRBV18 and TRBJ2-5 for the parts outside the CDR3, the full variable domain is NAGVMQNPRHLVRRRGQEARLRCSPMKGHSHVYWYRQLPEEGLKFMVYLQKENIIDESGMPKERFSAEFPKEGPSILRIQQVVRGDSAAYFCASSPLDTEGGETQYFGPGTRLLVL.

The genes are TRBV6-5 and TRBJ2-7; D is unclear. This CDR3 has 12 amino acids. The germline CDR1 and CDR2 sequences are MNHEY and SVGAGI. V lost 8 bases and J 3 bases, leaving 11 bases between the germline ends. The CDR3 bases are TGTGCCAGCGGTAGGACCGGCTACGAGCAGTACTTC. Its protein is CASGRTGYEQYF.